The clone carrying this T cell receptor beta chain showed up many times. TCRdb used MiXCR to reprocess the 5' RACE reads, holding one entry per CDR3 protein. Among around 44,000 distinct CDR3 sequences listed, around 10% were seen once. The data were taken from a study of early T cells in non-severe SARS-CoV-2 infection. V lost 2 bases and J 7 bases, leaving 8 bases between the germline ends. The CDR3 consists of 11 residues. CDR1 and CDR2 (germline): SQVTM, ANQGSEA. The genes are TRBV29-1 and TRBJ1-2; no firm D call. The receptor was isolated from an adult who was a healthcare worker with PCR-confirmed SARS-CoV-2 infection or an uninfected control (not recorded which). The sample was whole blood. This CDR3 is CSVEKGSGYTF. The CDR3 nucleotides are TGCAGCGTTGAAAAGGGAAGTGGCTACACCTTC.